This TCR beta chain was retrieved from a study of T cell responses to AZD1222 COVID-19 vaccine. Findings of the study overall: Repertoires were sampled only after the peak T cell response. Spike-specific TCR breadth and depth rose after two AZD1222 doses. Nearly half of spike-specific TCRs reportedly target variant regions that are unmutated in the B.1.351 and B.1.1.7 variants.

The method was immunoSEQ multiplex PCR; TCRdb's version includes in-frame clones alone and lacks a portion of them. The table lists tens of thousands of clones, roughly 80% of them singletons. Between the trimmed V and J ends, which lost 3 bases and 1 base, there was a span of 8 bases. Looked up from germline, CDR1 is MDHEN and CDR2 is SYDVKM. This CDR3 contains 14 residues. A few counts support this clone. Its antigen remains unknown. Doses given second, at about 4 or about 12 weeks, were pooled. Material: peripheral blood, obtained 28 days after the second AZD1222 dose. The chain employs TRBV28 and TRBJ2-3; the D gene is possibly TRBD2 (5 bases). The sequence was obtained from an adult who received the AZD1222 COVID-19 vaccine. This chain's CDR3 is CASSFLSGTDTQYF. Written as DNA, the CDR3 is TGTGCCAGCAGTTTCCTTAGCGGCACAGATACGCAGTATTTT.